Below, 21 T cell receptor beta chains from the same sample are listed, as sequenced in a study of T cell clonality in common variable immunodeficiency. TCRdb's table, derived via immunoSEQ multiplex PCR, lists solely in-frame clones and lacks some. The sample contains about 42,000 clones, none of them singletons. Sequenced input: peripheral blood mononuclear cells. These receptors were obtained from a person aged 18 to 70 in good health.

This clone appeared many times. The CDR3 extends 3 residues past the end of the read, so its final part is completed from the germline J gene. The chain recombines TRBV20-1 with TRBJ2-3; 9 nucleotides match TRBD2. CDR1 is DFQATT, CDR2 SNEGSKA, per germline (reference sequence). The ends lost 1 base at V and 8 bases at J; junction bases unmatched: 10. This CDR3 contains 15 residues. The CDR3 reads CSARAISGGRGTQYF. Incomplete CDR3 DNA: TGCAGTGCTAGAGCAATTAGCGGGGGAAGAGGTACG.

This clone occurred many times. The CDR3 goes on 3 residues after the read ends, and that part is filled in from the germline J gene. This sample includes further DNA sequences coding for the same CDR3. J is TRBJ2-2 and V is TRBV20-1, with TRBD2 identical over 7 bases. This CDR3 has 16 amino acids. Germline V gives CDR1 DFQATT, CDR2 SNEGSKA (reference sequence). V shed 3 bases, J shed 3 bases, and the junction held 10 bases outside the gene matches. The part of the CDR3 DNA that was read is TGCAGTGCTAGGGACCCCGGGGGGAGTGACACCGGGGAG. Its protein product is CSARDPGGSDTGE. The whole CDR3 protein reads CSARDPGGSDTGELFF.

At least ten counts were recorded for this clone. The read ends 3 residues before the CDR3 terminus; that terminus is restored from the germline J gene. The rearrangement links TRBV7-6 to TRBJ1-2; 9 bases fit TRBD1. Unmatched junction bases numbered 5, after V lost 2 bases and J lost 4 bases. Germline V gene sequence: CDR1 SGHVS, CDR2 FNYEAQ. The CDR3 totals 15 residues. Partial CDR3 DNA: TGTGCCAGCAGCTTAAACACAGGGGGCACCTATGGC. Translated: CASSLNTGGTYG. The whole CDR3 protein is CASSLNTGGTYGYTF.

This clone was seen at least ten times. The CDR3 end falls 3 residues outside the read, so it is completed with the germline J gene. This chain uses TRBV20-1 with TRBJ1-1; D is undetermined. Germline lookup yields CDR1 DFQATT and CDR2 SNEGSKA (reference sequence). V lost 0 bases and J lost 0, with 14 bases in between. The CDR3 loop spans 16 amino acids. The covered CDR3 bases are TGCAGTGCTAGAGATGAGGGTAAAGTTATGAACACTGAA. This gives the protein CSARDEGKVMNTE. The full CDR3 is CSARDEGKVMNTEAFF.

Many counts were recorded for this clone. Read data end 3 residues before the CDR3 end; the end is taken from the germline J gene. This chain joins TRBV29-1 and TRBJ1-1; perhaps TRBD1 as D (6 bases). The CDR3 runs to 12 residues. V was clipped by 8 bases and J by 5 bases, with 15 bases between them. CDR1 is SQVTM and CDR2 is ANQGSEA in the germline V gene. CDR3 sequence reads: CSSGGGPTEAFF. The sequenced CDR3 bases are TGCAGCTCGGGCGGGGGCCCGACTGAA.

A word on this clone: The read halts 3 residues ahead of the CDR3 end, with the missing end drawn from the germline J gene. The chain is built from TRBV11-2 and TRBJ2-3; 8 bases map to TRBD2. The CDR3 contains 14 residues. The V segment lost 5 bases and the J segment 2 bases; nucleotides outside the gene matches: 3. Per germline, CDR1 SGHAT and CDR2 FQNNGV. The covered CDR3 bases are TGTGCCAGCAGCATTAGCGGGAACACAGATACG. Protein: CASSISGNTDT. The whole CDR3 protein reads CASSISGNTDTQYF. The full variable domain, completed using reference TRBV11-2 and TRBJ2-3, is EAGVAQSPRYKIIEKRQSVAFWCNPISGHATLYWYQQILGQGPKLLIQFQNNGVVDDSQLPKDRFSAERLKGVDSTLKIQPAKLEDSAVYLCASSISGNTDTQYFGPGTRLTVL.

This clone was seen at least ten times. The read is 3 residues too short to cover the CDR3 end, so that end is filled in from the germline J gene. The rearrangement joins TRBV29-1 to TRBJ2-1, with D perhaps matching TRBD2 (5 bases). The CDR3 extends over 14 amino acids. Germline V gene lookup returns CDR1 SQVTM and CDR2 ANQGSEA. Trimming left V 1 base short and J 6 bases short, with 13 bases between. This chain's CDR3 is CSVEGEDSFNEQFF. CDR3 bases read: TGCAGCGTTGAAGGAGAGGACTCATTCAATGAG.

This clone was seen ten or more times. The read halts 3 residues ahead of the CDR3 end, with the missing end drawn from the germline J gene. The chain recombines TRBV19 with TRBJ2-1; D ambiguous. Trimming shortened V by 6 bases and J by 1 base, and 10 bases separated the two germline ends. The CDR3 length is 14 residues. Germline CDR1 reads LNHDA; CDR2 reads SQIVND (reference sequence). The DNA read from the CDR3 is TGTGCCAGTAGACCGAAGAGGTCCTACAATGAG. Translated: CASRPKRSYNE. The whole CDR3 reads CASRPKRSYNEQFF.

This clone was recorded at least ten times. The chain's CDR3 is CAWSEGTGNYGYTF. The sequenced part of the CDR3 DNA is TGTGCCTGGAGTGAGGGGACAGGGAACTATGGC. J is TRBJ1-2 and V is TRBV30; 9 positions match TRBD1. The CDR3 extends 3 residues past the end of the read, so its final part is completed from the germline J gene. CDR1 is GTSNPN and CDR2 is SVGIG in the germline V gene (reference sequence). The CDR3 covers 14 residues. V gave up 1 base and J gave up 2 bases; unmatched junction bases: 2.

Ten or more counts support this clone. The read ends 3 residues early relative to the CDR3; the germline J gene fills the gap. The rearrangement joins TRBV7-8 to TRBJ2-7, with D unclear. Trimming took off 2 bases at V and 2 bases at J, with 19 bases between the two ends. The CDR3 is made up of 17 amino acids. Germline assignment: CDR1 SGHVS and CDR2 FQNEAQ. Partial CDR3 DNA: TGTGCCAGCAGCTTATCGATTAGTACTACCCTAACCTACGAG. This gives the protein CASSLSISTTLTYE. The full CDR3 sequence reads CASSLSISTTLTYEQYF.

This clone has at least ten counts. The sequenced fragment ends 3 residues before the CDR3 boundary, so the rest is inferred from the germline J gene. This chain connects TRBV12-3 or TRBV12-4 to TRBJ2-2; 7 nucleotides line up with TRBD2. The junction had 10 bases not matched to a gene; V was cut back by 5 bases and J by 1 base. The CDR3 runs 17 residues. The CDR3 sequence is CASSPMGGGLNTGELFF. The sequenced part of the CDR3 DNA is TGTGCCAGCAGTCCTATGGGGGGGGGACTGAACACCGGGGAG.

Many counts were recorded for this clone. The read falls 3 residues short of the CDR3 end, and the missing part is taken from the germline J gene. The chain is built from TRBV13 and TRBJ2-2; 8 nucleotides agree with TRBD2. Germline CDR1 and CDR2: PRHDT and FYEKMQ (reference sequence). Trimming took 3 bases from V and 4 from J; bases not matched to a gene: 4. The length of the CDR3 is 15 residues. The covered CDR3 bases are TGTGCCAGCAGCTTCGGGGGGGCCGGCACCGGGGAG. Protein sequence: CASSFGGAGTGE. The CDR3 in full is CASSFGGAGTGELFF.

This clone was seen at least ten times. Read data end 3 residues before the CDR3 end; the end is taken from the germline J gene. The chain employs TRBV19 and TRBJ1-4, with D possibly TRBD1 on 5 matching bases. The CDR3 has 12 residues. Germline lookup yields CDR1 LNHDA and CDR2 SQIVND (reference sequence). V was pared by 4 bases and J by 5 bases, with 5 bases between. The CDR3 here is CASSTGNEKLFF. The sequenced CDR3 bases are TGTGCCAGTAGTACAGGGAATGAAAAA.

This clone was recorded at least ten times. With the read ending 3 residues before the CDR3 end, the germline J gene is used to fill in that end. V usage is TRBV29-1 and J usage is TRBJ2-5, with D uncertain. Trimming shortened V by 4 bases and J by 5 bases, and 11 bases separated the two germline ends. Germline V gene data show CDR1 as SQVTM and CDR2 as ANQGSEA. This CDR3 spans 12 amino acids. The CDR3 is CSVVYGAETQYF. Partial CDR3 DNA: TGCAGCGTTGTATACGGAGCGGAGACC.

A word on this clone: The read falls 3 residues short of the CDR3 end, and the missing part is taken from the germline J gene. This sequence joins TRBV7-6 and TRBJ2-1, with 7 bases lining up with TRBD1. There are 14 residues in the CDR3. Germline lookup yields CDR1 SGHVS and CDR2 FNYEAQ. V shed 0 bases, J shed 8 bases, and the junction held 4 bases outside the gene matches. The CDR3 loop is CASSLAPTGYEQFF. The DNA read from the CDR3 is TGTGCCAGCAGCTTAGCGCCGACAGGGTATGAG.

The table lists this clone with many counts. The read terminates 3 residues ahead of where the CDR3 ends, so the germline J gene completes it. The V call is TRBV20-1, the J call TRBJ2-3, with 8 bases matching TRBD2. CDR1 DFQATT and CDR2 SNEGSKA come from the germline V gene (reference sequence). V shed 8 bases, J shed 5 bases, and the junction held 6 bases outside the gene matches. There are 12 residues in the CDR3. The CDR3 loop reads CSQREKGDTQYF. The CDR3 DNA, read in part, is TGCAGTCAGCGGGAGAAGGGAGATACG.

This clone was counted at least ten times. The read comes to an end 3 residues before the CDR3 does, leaving the germline J gene to fill in the end. The rearrangement joins TRBV10-3 to TRBJ1-1, with 7 bases aligning to TRBD1. This CDR3 is built from 15 residues. CDR1 and CDR2 (germline): ENHRY, SYGVKD. The V segment lost 1 base and the J segment 0 bases; nucleotides outside the gene matches: 2. The CDR3 bases that were read are TGTGCCATCAGTGAGTTGGACAGGATGAACACTGAA. Translating gives CAISELDRMNTE. In full, the CDR3 reads CAISELDRMNTEAFF.

This clone has at least ten counts. The CDR3 end lies 3 residues beyond the end of the read and is filled in from the germline J gene. The chain combines TRBV20-1 with TRBJ2-3, with 11 bases fitting TRBD2. The J segment lost 2 bases and the V segment lost 0 bases, leaving 10 bases of the junction unmatched. This CDR3 comprises 18 residues. Germline V CDR1 and CDR2: DFQATT, SNEGSKA (reference sequence). Here the CDR3 reads CSARDSLTSGGTTDTQYF. The covered CDR3 bases are TGCAGTGCTAGAGATTCCCTCACTAGCGGGGGTACCACAGATACG.

This clone has ten or more counts. From the germline J gene comes the end of the CDR3, since the read stops 3 residues before it. V is TRBV5-1 and J is TRBJ1-4; D is possibly TRBD1 (6 bases). This CDR3 is 14 amino acids long. Germline CDR1 SGHRS, CDR2 YFSETQ. V was trimmed by 5 bases and J by 8 bases, leaving 16 bases between them. The CDR3 sequence: CASRPGQYKEKLFF. The covered CDR3 bases are TGCGCCAGCAGGCCTGGACAGTATAAAGAAAAA.

This clone was counted many times. The CDR3 end falls 3 residues outside the read, so it is completed with the germline J gene. V and J are TRBV2 and TRBJ2-3; 8 nucleotides agree with TRBD1. CDR1 and CDR2 from the germline V gene are SNHLY and FYNNEI. The CDR3 runs to 15 residues. V dropped 6 bases and J dropped 6; count of bases not matched to a gene: 11. CDR3 region: CASSKEGQGGDTQYF. The CDR3 bases that were read are TGTGCCAGCAGCAAGGAAGGACAGGGCGGGGATACG.

The sample holds many counts of this clone. The missing CDR3 end, 3 residues past where the read stops, is filled in from the germline J gene. V gene TRBV19 combines with J gene TRBJ2-7; 10 positions agree with TRBD1. Germline CDR1 reads LNHDA; CDR2 reads SQIVND (reference sequence). The CDR3 sequence is 14 residues long. The ends lost 5 bases at V and 2 bases at J; junction bases unmatched: 3. Partial CDR3 DNA: TGTGCCAGTAGTCCGGGACAGGGGCCCTACGAG. It yields the protein CASSPGQGPYE. The entire CDR3 sequence reads CASSPGQGPYEQYF. Drawing the rest from reference TRBV19 and TRBJ2-7, the complete variable domain is DGGITQSPKYLFRKEGQNVTLSCEQNLNHDAMYWYRQDPGQGLRLIYYSQIVNDFQKGDIAEGYSVSREKKESFPLTVTSAQKNPTAFYLCASSPGQGPYEQYFGPGTRLTVT.